A selection of T cell receptor beta chains follows, all from one sample in a study of OX40 agonist ivuxolimab in advanced cancers. The data were produced by immunoSEQ multiplex PCR, yet TCRdb's version contains in-frame clones alone and is incomplete. The sample includes around 60,000 clones, approximately 80% of them seen just once. Specimen: CD4+ or CD8+ T cells sorted from blood, collected in a trial of the OX40 agonist ivuxolimab. Receptors were obtained from an adult with an advanced solid tumor such as melanoma, head and neck, liver or kidney cancer. Each CDR3 is given with its conserved first and last residue. The D gene is left open where the match is weak. Rows give clone size only sometimes, using once, few, many, or a class for an expanded clone.

clone size	J gene	D gene	CDR3 length	V gene	CDR3 DNA	CDR3 protein
NA	TRBJ1-4	TRBD1	15	TRBV6-5	TGTGCCAGCAGCCGACAGGGGGCCTCGGGTGAAAAACTGTTTTTT	CASSRQGASGEKLFF
NA	TRBJ2-2	TRBD2	14	TRBV7-7	TGTGCCAGCAGCCCCGGGACTAGCACCGGGGAGCTGTTTTTT	CASSPGTSTGELFF
once	TRBJ1-1	NA	15	TRBV7-2	TGTGCCAGCAGCCCCCCTACCGGACCGATTAGTGAAGCTTTCTTT	CASSPPTGPISEAFF
NA	TRBJ2-4	TRBD2	19	TRBV28	TGTGCCAGCACTCCCCTCAGGGGCGAGGCGGGAGGGACCAAAAACATTCAGTACTTC	CASTPLRGEAGGTKNIQYF
NA	TRBJ2-6	NA	15	TRBV23-1	TGCGCCAGCAGTCACCAGGGTATTGGGGCCAACGTCCTGACTTTC	CASSHQGIGANVLTF
few	TRBJ1-2	NA	13	TRBV27	TGTGCCAGCAGTTTAGCCCAGGATCGCGGCTACACCTTC	CASSLAQDRGYTF
NA	TRBJ2-2	TRBD2	19	TRBV7-7	TGTGCTAGCACCCCCTCCGGGACTAGCGGGAGAGGGTCCACCGGGGAGCTGTTTTTT	CASTPSGTSGRGSTGELFF
NA	TRBJ1-5	TRBD1	18	TRBV7-8	TGTGCCAGCAGCTTCGCCGCAAGAGACAGGGGGAGAAATCAGCCCCAGCATTTT	CASSFAARDRGRNQPQHF
NA	TRBJ1-4	NA	14	TRBV7-3	TGTGCCAGCAGCCCGACAGACGGGAATGAAAAACTGTTTTTT	CASSPTDGNEKLFF
NA	TRBJ1-1	NA	13	TRBV28	TGTGCCAGCAGAAGGGTTTTAACAACTGAAGCTTTCTTT	CASRRVLTTEAFF
NA	TRBJ1-4	NA	18	TRBV27	TGTGCCAGCAGTTCCGTCAGGGGCTGGGGGGCAACTAATGAAAAACTGTTTTTT	CASSSVRGWGATNEKLFF
once	TRBJ2-2	TRBD2	17	TRBV7-2	TGTGCCAGCAGCTTAGGCCTAGCGGGGGCCGTGGGCGGGGAGCTGTTTTTT	CASSLGLAGAVGGELFF
NA	TRBJ1-1	TRBD1	16	TRBV7-9	TGTGCCAGCAGCTCAGTACCCGGACAGGCGAACACTGAAGCTTTCTTT	CASSSVPGQANTEAFF
few	TRBJ1-3	TRBD1	13	TRBV30	TGTGCCTGGAAGAGGGGGCCTGGAAACACCATATATTTT	CAWKRGPGNTIYF
NA	TRBJ2-2	NA	15	TRBV2	TGTGCCAGCACCTTAAGAAGGGCGAACACCGGGGAGCTGTTTTTT	CASTLRRANTGELFF
NA	TRBJ2-1	TRBD2	15	TRBV5-1	TGCGCCAGCAGCTTGCTCGGGACTAGCAGTAATGAGCAGTTCTTC	CASSLLGTSSNEQFF
NA	TRBJ2-1	TRBD1	13	TRBV10-1	TGCGCCAGCGCCGGGACAGGGGGCGGTGAGCAGTTCTTC	CASAGTGGGEQFF
NA	TRBJ2-5	TRBD1	14	TRBV5-6	TGTGCCAGCAGCCTGACCGGGACAGGGGAGACCCAGTACTTC	CASSLTGTGETQYF
NA	TRBJ2-5	TRBD1	14	TRBV9	TGTGCCAGCAGCGTAAGGACAGGGAGAGAGACCCAGTACTTC	CASSVRTGRETQYF
NA	TRBJ1-5	NA	13	TRBV7-9	TGTGCCAGCAGCTTGACGGACGGCCAGCCCCAGCATTTT	CASSLTDGQPQHF
NA	TRBJ2-3	NA	13	TRBV18	TGTGCCAGCTCGTCCGGGTCGACAGATACGCAGTATTTT	CASSSGSTDTQYF
NA	TRBJ2-2	TRBD2	16	TRBV4-3	TGCGCCAGCAGCCAAGAGGGGGGACTAGCGACCGGGGAGCTGTTTTTT	CASSQEGGLATGELFF
NA	TRBJ1-5	NA	14	TRBV28	TGTGCCAGCAGTTTCACCGGGACGAATCAGCCCCAGCATTTT	CASSFTGTNQPQHF
NA	TRBJ1-2	NA	13	TRBV10-3	TGTGCCATCAGTGACGGCAGGGGTTATGGCTACACCTTC	CAISDGRGYGYTF
NA	TRBJ2-1	NA	16	TRBV27	TGTGCCAGCAGTTTAATTGATGGACTGTCCTACAATGAGCAGTTCTTC	CASSLIDGLSYNEQFF